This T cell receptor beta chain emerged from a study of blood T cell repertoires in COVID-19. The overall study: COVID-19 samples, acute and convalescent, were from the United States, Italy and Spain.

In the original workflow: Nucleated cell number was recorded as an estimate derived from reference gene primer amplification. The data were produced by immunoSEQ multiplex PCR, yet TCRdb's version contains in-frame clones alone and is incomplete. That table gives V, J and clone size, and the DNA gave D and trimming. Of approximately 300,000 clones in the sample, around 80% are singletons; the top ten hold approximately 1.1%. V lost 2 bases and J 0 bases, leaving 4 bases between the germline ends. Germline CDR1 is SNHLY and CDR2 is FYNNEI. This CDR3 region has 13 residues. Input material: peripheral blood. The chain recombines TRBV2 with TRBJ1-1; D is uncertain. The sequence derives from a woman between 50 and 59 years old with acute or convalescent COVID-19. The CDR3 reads CASSEQLNTEAFF. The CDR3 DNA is TGTGCCAGCAGTGAACAGTTGAACACTGAAGCTTTCTTT.